This is a list of T cell receptor beta chains from one sample in a study of preoperative IRX-2 immunotherapy in early breast cancer. Method: immunoSEQ multiplex PCR; TCRdb's copy keeps in-frame clones and lacks some. The table records under 6,000 clones, around 73% of them present only once. Sequenced material: tumor tissue, taken before IRX-2 immunotherapy. The origin of the receptors is a human donor with breast cancer. Each CDR3 is given with its conserved first and last residue. D genes are given only for firm matches.

>TRBV11-3|17|TRBJ1-1|-
CASSSEPGPILNTEAFF
>TRBV10-1|13|TRBJ1-2|TRBD1
CASSGWQGDGYTF
>TRBV12-5|13|TRBJ1-5|-
CASNQGGNQPQHF
>TRBV11-3|14|TRBJ2-7|TRBD1
CASSQDRQDVKQYF
>TRBV6-8|17|TRBJ2-7|TRBD2
CASSYNGLAEITYEQYF
>TRBV6-8|15|TRBJ2-7|TRBD1
CASSAWDRGSYEQYF
>TRBV29-1|12|TRBJ2-3|-
CSVEGEGDTQYF
>TRBV19|13|TRBJ1-1|-
CASSIRGNTEAFF
>TRBV5-1|17|TRBJ1-1|TRBD1
CASSLRQGGFRYTEAFF
>TRBV25-1|15|TRBJ2-7|-
CASSPRSDGRPEQYF
>TRBV14|15|TRBJ2-1|TRBD1
CASSHRTGVYNEQFF
>TRBV6-8|12|TRBJ1-1|TRBD1
CASSDRAAEAFF
>TRBV7-4|13|TRBJ1-2|TRBD1
CASSQGEVYGYTF
>TRBV7-1|13|TRBJ2-3|TRBD2
CASSFSGLDTQYF
>TRBV23-1|13|TRBJ2-3|-
CASSLTSTDTQYF
>TRBV11-1|15|TRBJ2-7|TRBD1
CASSSGQGPSYEQYF